The clone carrying this T cell receptor (beta chain) was detected only a few times. Its antigen is not known. This entry belongs to a study of identical twins. Study-wide results and limits: Some out-of-frame alpha sequences were shared by twins, and these showed excess low generation probability.

The CDR3 totals 16 residues. Trimming removed 2 bases from V and 7 bases from J; junction bases left unmatched: 13. Germline assignment: CDR1 MNHEY and CDR2 SMNVEV (reference sequence). TCRdb itself ran the 5' RACE reads through MiXCR, one entry per CDR3 protein. The sample includes some 500,000 distinct CDR3 sequences, about 20% of them seen just once. These same records also appear under a second study, on T cells expressing NK-cell markers.

The chain carries TRBV27 and TRBJ2-7, with 8 bases fitting TRBD1. The clonotype originates from a woman aged 18-29 years in good health. Sequenced input: CD4+ T cells sorted from blood. The CDR3 DNA is TGTGCCAGCAGTTTAGCCCCACAGGGGGGCGCTGGGGAGCAGTACTTC. Protein sequence: CASSLAPQGGAGEQYF.